This paragraph covers one TCR beta chain sequence. TCRdb redid the calling of the RACE reads with MiXCR, one entry per CDR3 protein. The table records about 350,000 distinct CDR3 sequences, around 5.5% of them present only once. These data originate in a study of human T cells and chemical hapten exposure. The CDR3 totals 15 residues. CDR1 MDHEN and CDR2 SYDVKM come from the germline V gene. Germline trimming cut 6 bases from V and 10 bases from J; bases unmatched to any gene: 11. The time point denotes: pre-sensitization, week 0. Treatment defined: therapeutic diphenylcyclopropenone sensitization with weekly scalp DPC.

The V call is TRBV28, the J call TRBJ1-4, with 10 bases aligning to TRBD1. The source is a woman between 18 and 30 years old with alopecia areata. Some clones in this sample may be carry-over from other donors' samples. Here the sequenced sample was whole blood, taken in connection with sensitization to the hapten diphenylcyclopropenone (DPC). CDR3 sequence: CASSQSGTGERKLFF. Written as DNA, the CDR3 is TGTGCCAGCAGCCAATCTGGGACAGGGGAACGAAAACTGTTTTTT.